This entry concerns a single T cell receptor (beta chain). One base away lies a much larger clone, so this may be a sequencing read error. TCRdb called the PCR reads again in MiXCR, with one record for every CDR3 protein. The sample contains under 350,000 distinct CDR3 sequences, over 20% of which appear only once. This sample is drawn from a study of molecular identifiers for immune sequencing clone quantification. This TCR was recovered from a human donor in good health. Some libraries in this study had Jurkat cell RNA spiked in. Specimen: naive CD8+ T cells from blood, with Jurkat cell RNA spiked in. The subset was: FACS-sorted CD8+CD4-CCR7+CD45RA+ naive T cells.

In nucleotides, the CDR3 is TGTGCCAGCAGCTTGAGGACGGTTGGAGGTGCCCAGTACTTC. The encoded protein is CASSLRTVGGAQYF. This rearrangement joins TRBV7-9 to TRBJ2-5; possible D gene TRBD2, 5 bases. This CDR3 spans 14 amino acids. V was clipped by 3 bases and J by 9 bases, with 17 bases between them. Germline V gives CDR1 SEHNR, CDR2 FQNEAQ (reference sequence).